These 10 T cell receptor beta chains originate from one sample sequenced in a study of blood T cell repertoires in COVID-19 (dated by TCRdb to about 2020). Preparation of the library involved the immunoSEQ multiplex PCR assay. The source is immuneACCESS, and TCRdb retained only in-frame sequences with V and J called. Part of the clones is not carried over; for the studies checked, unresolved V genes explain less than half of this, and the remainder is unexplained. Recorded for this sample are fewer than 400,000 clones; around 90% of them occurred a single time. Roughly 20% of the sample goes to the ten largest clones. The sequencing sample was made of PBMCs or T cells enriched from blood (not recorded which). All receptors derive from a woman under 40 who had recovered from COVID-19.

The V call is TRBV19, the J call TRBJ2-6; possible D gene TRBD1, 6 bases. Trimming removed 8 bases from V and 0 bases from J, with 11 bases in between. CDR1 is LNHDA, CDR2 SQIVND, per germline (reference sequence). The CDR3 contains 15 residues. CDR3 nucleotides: TGTGCCAGTGGAGACAGGCCCTCTGGGGCCAACGTCCTGACTTTC. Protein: CASGDRPSGANVLTF.

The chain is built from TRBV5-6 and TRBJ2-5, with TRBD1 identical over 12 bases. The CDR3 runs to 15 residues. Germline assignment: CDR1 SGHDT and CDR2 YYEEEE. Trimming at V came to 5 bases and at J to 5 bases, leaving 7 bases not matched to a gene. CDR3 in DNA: TGTGCCAGCAGTACCGGGACAGGGGGCTTGGAGACCCAGTACTTC. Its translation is CASSTGTGGLETQYF.

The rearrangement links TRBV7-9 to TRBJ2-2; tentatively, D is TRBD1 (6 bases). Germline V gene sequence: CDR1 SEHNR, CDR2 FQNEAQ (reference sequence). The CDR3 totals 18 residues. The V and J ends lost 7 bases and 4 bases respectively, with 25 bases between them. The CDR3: CASKTPGHGEIGTGELFF. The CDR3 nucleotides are TGTGCCAGCAAGACCCCGGGACACGGAGAAATAGGCACCGGGGAGCTGTTTTTT.

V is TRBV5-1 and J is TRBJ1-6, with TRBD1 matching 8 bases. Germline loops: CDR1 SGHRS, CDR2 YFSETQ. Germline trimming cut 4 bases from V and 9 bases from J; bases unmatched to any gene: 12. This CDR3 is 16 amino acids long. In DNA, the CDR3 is TGCGCCAGCAGCACCCTGGGGGGGGACAGGTCTTCACCCCTCCACTTT. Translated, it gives CASSTLGGDRSSPLHF.

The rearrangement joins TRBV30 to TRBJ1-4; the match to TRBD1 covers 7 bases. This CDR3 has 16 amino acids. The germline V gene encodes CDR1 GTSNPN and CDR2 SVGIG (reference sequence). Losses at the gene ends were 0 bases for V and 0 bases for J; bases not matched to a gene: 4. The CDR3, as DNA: TGTGCCTGGAGTGTAGAGGGGACAGCAACTAATGAAAAACTGTTTTTT. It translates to CAWSVEGTATNEKLFF.

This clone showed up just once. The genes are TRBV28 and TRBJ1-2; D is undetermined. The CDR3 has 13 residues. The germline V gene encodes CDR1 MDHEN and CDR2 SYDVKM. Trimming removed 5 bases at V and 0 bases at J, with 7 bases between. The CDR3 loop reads CASSLLSNYGYTF. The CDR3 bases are TGTGCCAGCAGTCTTCTTTCTAACTATGGCTACACCTTC.

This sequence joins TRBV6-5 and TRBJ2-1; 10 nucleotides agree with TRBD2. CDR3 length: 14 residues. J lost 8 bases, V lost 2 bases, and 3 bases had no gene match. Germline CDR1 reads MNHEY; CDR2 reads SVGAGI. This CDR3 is CASSYASGRYEQFF. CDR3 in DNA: TGTGCCAGCAGTTACGCTAGCGGGAGATATGAGCAGTTCTTC.

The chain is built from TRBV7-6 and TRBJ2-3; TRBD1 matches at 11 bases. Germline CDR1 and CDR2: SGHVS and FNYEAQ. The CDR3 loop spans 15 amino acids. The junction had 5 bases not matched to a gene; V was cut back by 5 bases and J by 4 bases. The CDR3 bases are TGTGCCAGCAGCACCGGACAGGGGGCGGCAGATACGCAGTATTTT. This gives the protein CASSTGQGAADTQYF.

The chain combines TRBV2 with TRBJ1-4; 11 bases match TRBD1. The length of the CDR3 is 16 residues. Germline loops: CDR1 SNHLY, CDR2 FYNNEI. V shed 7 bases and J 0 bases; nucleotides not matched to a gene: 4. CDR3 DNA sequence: TGTGCCAGCAAGTGGGGACAGGGGGCAACTAATGAAAAACTGTTTTTT. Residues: CASKWGQGATNEKLFF.

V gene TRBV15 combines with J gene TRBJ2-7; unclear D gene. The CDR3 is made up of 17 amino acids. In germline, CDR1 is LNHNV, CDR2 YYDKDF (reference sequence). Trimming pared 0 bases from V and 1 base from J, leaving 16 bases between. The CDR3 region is CATSRDMAAVGSYEQYF. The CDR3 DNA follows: TGTGCCACCAGCAGAGATATGGCGGCGGTCGGTTCCTACGAGCAGTACTTC.